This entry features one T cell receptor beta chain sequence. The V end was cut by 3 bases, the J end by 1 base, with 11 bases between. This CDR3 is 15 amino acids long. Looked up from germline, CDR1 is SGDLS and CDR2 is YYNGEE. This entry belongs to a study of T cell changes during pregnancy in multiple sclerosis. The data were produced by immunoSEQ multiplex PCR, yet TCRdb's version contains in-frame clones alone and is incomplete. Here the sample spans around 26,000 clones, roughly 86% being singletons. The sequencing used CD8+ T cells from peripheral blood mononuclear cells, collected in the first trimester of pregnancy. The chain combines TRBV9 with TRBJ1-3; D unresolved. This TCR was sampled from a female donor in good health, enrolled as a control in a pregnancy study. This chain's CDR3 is CASSGRRFSGNTIYF. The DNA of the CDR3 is TGTGCCAGCAGCGGACGGAGGTTTTCTGGAAACACCATATATTTT. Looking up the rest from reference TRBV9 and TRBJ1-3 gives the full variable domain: DSGVTQTPKHLITATGQRVTLRCSPRSGDLSVYWYQQSLDQGLQFLIQYYNGEERAKGNILERFSAQQFPDLHSELNLSSLELGDSALYFCASSGRRFSGNTIYFGEGSWLTVV.